This T cell receptor beta chain comes out of a study of blood T cell repertoires in COVID-19 (TCRdb year 2020). For the study in its entirety: The collaborator samples originated in the United States, Italy and Spain and spanned the acute and convalescent phases of COVID-19. The prospective study material was composed of cDNA or gDNA derived from T cells, B-cell-depleted T cells, or PBMCs. The dataset comprised deeply sampled blood TCRbeta repertoires from subjects exposed to, actively infected with, or recovered from COVID-19. A freely available public database, intended as a resource for researchers studying the immune response to SARS-CoV-2, is where the repertoires were released. The samples were drawn from two sources: the first 160 participants of the ongoing ImmuneRACE study, and 950 to 1,500 subjects contributed by 6 global collaborators. The sample metadata nearly always contained a de-identified subject ID, COVID-19 status, age in years and sex. HLA class I and class II types, where available, came from metadata supplied by the sample provider rather than from assay-based typing.

This clone appeared once. What this receptor recognizes is not known. The record has no base qualities; no much larger clone is one base away. Results and caveats for the whole study, not just this receptor: The quantity of clinical and demographic metadata differed by source and by participant and was supplied without curation.

The germline V and J ends show losses of 6 bases and 4 bases respectively, and no gene match explains 5 bases of the junction. The CDR3 goes from the cysteine to the phenylalanine over 15 residues. The kept DNA is CDR3 alone, 45 bases in frame from the first base. Taken from the germline V gene, the CDR1 and CDR2 loops are SNHLY and FYNNEI. The immunoSEQ Assay, a bias-controlled multiplex PCR, was used to amplify TCRbeta CDR3 regions from genomic DNA. Regarding the original processing steps: The number of nucleated cells in each sample was estimated by amplification of reference gene primers within the assay. To quantify the absolute abundance of each unique TCRbeta CDR3 rearrangement, sequence reads were collapsed and filtered. For each sample, productive Simpson clonality was calculated as the square root of Simpson's diversity index over productive rearrangements. TCRdb took over this immuneACCESS table, retaining in-frame rearrangements with V and J assigned. Such tables are incomplete; in checked studies, under half of the missing clones stem from an unresolved V gene, and the remainder is unexplained. V and J calls plus clone size are reproduced from that table; the DNA served to infer D and trimming. This sample has about 210,000 clones in its table, and about 83% of those were observed once. In total, the top ten clones hold 8.2% of the sample.

The collaborating institutions used their own protocols to collect whole blood in K2EDTA tubes. For TCRbeta analysis, collaborators shipped samples in one of three forms: frozen whole blood, isolated PBMCs, or DNA extracted from either of those sample types. Sequencing used peripheral blood. This chain joins TRBV2 to TRBJ2-3, with 12 bases aligning to TRBD2. The TCR sequence derives from a woman aged 50 to 65 with acute or convalescent COVID-19. The sequence in DNA is TGTGCCAGCAGGACTAGCGGGAGTTTATCAGATACGCAGTATTTT. Its product reads: CASRTSGSLSDTQYF.